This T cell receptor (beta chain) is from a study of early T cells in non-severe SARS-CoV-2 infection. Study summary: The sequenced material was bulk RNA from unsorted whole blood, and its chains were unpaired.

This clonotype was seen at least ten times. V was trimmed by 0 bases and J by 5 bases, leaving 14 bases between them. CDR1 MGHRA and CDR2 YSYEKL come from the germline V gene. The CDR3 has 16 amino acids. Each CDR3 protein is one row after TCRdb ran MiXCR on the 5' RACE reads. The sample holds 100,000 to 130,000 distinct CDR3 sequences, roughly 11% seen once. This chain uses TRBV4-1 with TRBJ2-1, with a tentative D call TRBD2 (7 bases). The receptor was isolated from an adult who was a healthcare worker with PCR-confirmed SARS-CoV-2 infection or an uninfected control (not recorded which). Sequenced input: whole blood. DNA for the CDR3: TGCGCCAGCAGCCAAGAAGGGGGGAGGGCCAACAATGAGCAGTTCTTC. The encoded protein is CASSQEGGRANNEQFF.